The 13 T cell receptor beta chains reported below all come from one sample, sequenced in a study of shared clonotypes between healthy human individuals. The method was immunoSEQ multiplex PCR; TCRdb's version includes in-frame clones alone and lacks a portion of them. The table has 2,100,000 or so clones, approximately 94% seen once. Sequencing was performed on naive CD4+ T cells sorted from blood. As to subset: CD45RA+ positively selected. All receptors come from a man aged 18 to 30 in good health.

This sequence joins TRBV7-9 and TRBJ2-2; 7 bases map to TRBD1. Germline CDR1 is SEHNR and CDR2 is FQNEAQ (reference sequence). The junction had 4 bases not matched to a gene; V was cut back by 11 bases and J by 4 bases. The CDR3 runs 12 residues. The CDR3 coding sequence is TGTGCCGGCTACAGGGGCACCGGGGAGCTGTTTTTT. It yields the protein CAGYRGTGELFF.

The chain joins TRBV27 to TRBJ2-7; possible D gene TRBD2, 5 bases. CDR1 and CDR2 (germline): MNHEY, SMNVEV (reference sequence). The germline V and J ends were trimmed by 6 bases and 3 bases, with 15 bases remaining between them. The CDR3 extends over 14 amino acids. CDR3 protein: CASRGSGEYYEQYF. The CDR3, as DNA: TGTGCCAGCAGGGGATCTGGGGAGTACTACGAGCAGTACTTC.

CDR3 amino acids: CASQGPGETQYF. CDR3 coding DNA: TGTGCCAGCCAGGGGCCCGGCGAGACCCAGTACTTC. This chain connects TRBV2 to TRBJ2-5, with D possibly matching TRBD1 (6 bases). Germline CDR1 SNHLY, CDR2 FYNNEI. V was cut by 8 bases and J by 5 bases, with 12 bases left in between. The CDR3 consists of 12 residues.

CDR3 protein: CSVGEWTGLTEAFF. CDR3 nucleotides: TGCAGCGTGGGGGAGTGGACGGGGCTCACTGAAGCTTTCTTT. The chain is built from TRBV29-1 and TRBJ1-1; D perhaps matches TRBD1 (5 bases). Germline lookup yields CDR1 SQVTM and CDR2 ANQGSEA. Trimming shortened V by 6 bases and J by 4 bases, and 18 bases separated the two germline ends. This CDR3 comprises 14 residues.

V gene TRBV5-4 combines with J gene TRBJ1-1; perhaps TRBD1 as D (5 bases). CDR1 is SGHNT, CDR2 YYREEE, per germline (reference sequence). Trimming took 3 bases from V and 2 from J, leaving 17 bases between them. The CDR3 totals 16 residues. CDR3: CASSWVGTGINTEAFF. CDR3 coding DNA: TGTGCCAGCAGCTGGGTGGGGACCGGGATTAACACTGAAGCTTTCTTT.

The chain combines TRBV5-1 with TRBJ1-1; 7 bases line up with TRBD1. The germline V gene has CDR1 SGHRS and CDR2 YFSETQ. The V segment lost 2 bases and the J segment 5 bases; nucleotides outside the gene matches: 6. The CDR3 covers 14 residues. CDR3 amino acids: CASSFRQGQTEAFF. The DNA of the CDR3 is TGCGCCAGCAGCTTCCGACAGGGCCAGACTGAAGCTTTCTTT.

The CDR3 nucleotides are TGTGCCAGCAGCCAAGCGTGGCGACCTGATACGCAGTATTTT. Translation: CASSQAWRPDTQYF. The chain couples TRBV14 to TRBJ2-3; D is ambiguous. Germline lookup yields CDR1 SGHDN and CDR2 FVKESK. Trimming shortened V by 1 base and J by 6 bases, and 11 bases separated the two germline ends. The CDR3 covers 14 residues.

On this clone: Other nucleotide sequences in the sample specify the same CDR3. V usage is TRBV6-5 and J usage is TRBJ1-1; D perhaps matches TRBD1 (5 bases). The CDR3 is made up of 14 amino acids. CDR1 MNHEY and CDR2 SVGAGI come from the germline V gene. Trimming took off 2 bases at V and 1 base at J, with 8 bases between the two ends. CDR3: CASSYLQGNTEAFF. Here the CDR3 DNA reads TGTGCCAGCAGTTACCTTCAGGGGAACACTGAAGCTTTCTTT.

The chain couples TRBV28 to TRBJ2-2; D gene ambiguous. This CDR3 spans 17 amino acids. Germline V gene sequence: CDR1 MDHEN, CDR2 SYDVKM. With 1 base removed from V and 3 bases from J, the gap between germline ends came to 15 bases. The CDR3 sequence: CASSLSPRTVDTGELFF. In DNA form, the CDR3 reads TGTGCCAGCAGTTTATCGCCTAGGACCGTAGACACCGGGGAGCTGTTTTTT. Full variable domain (remainder filled in from reference TRBV28 and TRBJ2-2): DVKVTQSSRYLVKRTGEKVFLECVQDMDHENMFWYRQDPGLGLRLIYFSYDVKMKEKGDIPEGYSVSREKKERFSLILESASTNQTSMYLCASSLSPRTVDTGELFFGEGSRLTVL.

The chain joins TRBV7-9 to TRBJ2-5, with TRBD1 matching 8 bases. This CDR3 has 15 amino acids. Trimming cost V 4 bases and J 1 base; bases outside gene matches: 5. Looked up from germline, CDR1 is SEHNR and CDR2 is FQNEAQ (reference sequence). In nucleotides, the CDR3 is TGTGCCAGCAGCTATAGACAGGGGATCCAAGAGACCCAGTACTTC. Amino acids: CASSYRQGIQETQYF.

This sequence joins TRBV30 and TRBJ2-7; 7 bases line up with TRBD1. CDR1 and CDR2 from the germline V gene are GTSNPN and SVGIG (reference sequence). The junction had 9 bases not matched to a gene; V was cut back by 4 bases and J by 3 bases. There are 14 residues in the CDR3. The CDR3 loop reads CAWKGQGVVYEQYF. CDR3 DNA sequence: TGTGCCTGGAAAGGGCAGGGGGTCGTCTACGAGCAGTACTTC.

The chain links TRBV19 to TRBJ1-3; 7 bases align to TRBD1. With V trimmed by 5 bases and J by 3 bases, 4 bases remained unmatched. The CDR3 totals 14 residues. The germline V gene encodes CDR1 LNHDA and CDR2 SQIVND (reference sequence). The CDR3 DNA follows: TGTGCCAGTAGTCAACAGGGGAGTGGAAACACCATATATTTT. It translates to CASSQQGSGNTIYF.

The V gene is TRBV9, the J gene TRBJ1-5; D may be TRBD1 (5 bases). The CDR3 length is 15 residues. V was trimmed by 0 bases and J by 8 bases, leaving 15 bases between them. Germline values: CDR1 SGDLS, CDR2 YYNGEE. The CDR3 sequence is CASSVAGGSVEPQHF. In DNA, the CDR3 is TGTGCCAGCAGCGTAGCGGGGGGTTCCGTTGAGCCCCAGCATTTT.